This TCR beta chain is from a study of control samples from healthy donors and cancer patients (TCRdb year 2020). Libraries were prepared through the immunoSEQ multiplex PCR assay. This immuneACCESS table, as held by TCRdb, lists in-frame sequences with V and J called but not all clones. Of the missing ones, under half trace to an unresolved V gene in checked studies; the others have no known cause. The sample includes about 94,000 clones, with roughly nine tenths observed a single time. The top ten clones comprise roughly 1.3% of the sample. V was cut back by 0 bases and J by 3 bases, leaving a gap of 14 bases between them. Including cysteine and phenylalanine, the CDR3 has 17 amino acids. Solely the CDR3 DNA is kept, with 51 bases framed from the first base. The germline V gene yields LGHNA for CDR1 and YSLEER for CDR2. As concerns this clone: Its antigen remains unidentified. Within one base of it there is no much larger clone, and no base qualities were kept.

This receptor chain uses TRBV4-3 and TRBJ1-4; TRBD1 is possibly the D segment (5 matching bases). This receptor was taken from a woman aged 45 to 65 in good health. Sequenced input: blood. The CDR3 reads as follows: CASSQEAGMPPNEKLFF. The DNA reads TGCGCCAGCAGCCAAGAGGCAGGGATGCCGCCTAATGAAAAACTGTTTTTT.